The 30 T cell receptor beta chains listed next were all sequenced from one sample in a study of T-cell memory formation after mild COVID-19. One entry per CDR3 protein, called by TCRdb with MiXCR from the 5' RACE reads. The sample includes some 150,000 distinct CDR3 sequences, 6% to 7% of them seen just once. What was sequenced was PBMCs or a T cell subset sorted from them (not recorded which). The receptors were gathered from an adult woman who had mild COVID-19 (a few samples of this study predate the infection). Cell type and time point are not known.

This clonotype was recorded a few times. The chain joins TRBV29-1 to TRBJ2-7; D not resolved. The CDR3 runs to 11 residues. Trimming removed 6 bases at V and 2 bases at J, with 8 bases between. Germline assignment: CDR1 SQVTM and CDR2 ANQGSEA. The CDR3 DNA reads as TGCAGCGTCAGGAGTACCTACGAGCAGTACTTC. It yields the protein CSVRSTYEQYF.

This clonotype appeared many times. This rearrangement joins TRBV12-3 or TRBV12-4 to TRBJ1-1; 10 bases are a match to TRBD1. Trimming removed 6 bases from V and 2 bases from J; junction bases left unmatched: 9. This CDR3 contains 16 residues. The CDR3 loop reads CASSSRLTGGNTEAFF. CDR3 in DNA: TGTGCCAGCAGCTCCCGCCTGACAGGGGGCAACACTGAAGCTTTCTTT.

This clonotype appeared many times. The chain couples TRBV7-6 to TRBJ2-7; the match to TRBD1 covers 10 bases. Germline CDR1 reads SGHVS; CDR2 reads FNYEAQ. J lost 0 bases, V lost 7 bases, and 6 bases had no gene match. The CDR3 extends over 15 amino acids. The CDR3 protein is CASTTGGAGSYEQYF. The CDR3 nucleotides read TGTGCCAGCACGACAGGGGGCGCGGGCTCCTACGAGCAGTACTTC.

The V and J genes are TRBV20-1 and TRBJ2-7, with D uncertain. The CDR3 is 11 amino acids. Germline CDR1 reads DFQATT; CDR2 reads SNEGSKA (reference sequence). V was cut by 6 bases and J by 0 bases, with 6 bases left in between. The CDR3 loop is CSAPISYEQYF. The CDR3 coding sequence is TGCAGTGCCCCCATCTCCTACGAGCAGTACTTC.

This clonotype was counted at least ten times. The chain has TRBV12-3 or TRBV12-4 and TRBJ2-1, with 7 nucleotides matching TRBD1. The J segment lost 8 bases and the V segment lost 6 bases, leaving 10 bases of the junction unmatched. This CDR3 comprises 14 residues. The CDR3 nucleotides are TGTGCCAGCAGGAGGGGTAACAGGGGCGATGAGCAGTTCTTC. Its translation is CASRRGNRGDEQFF.

This chain uses TRBV4-1 with TRBJ1-1; 8 bases align to TRBD1. The CDR3 length is 16 residues. Looked up from germline, CDR1 is MGHRA and CDR2 is YSYEKL. V lost 1 base, J lost 5 bases, and 9 bases stayed unmatched. This CDR3 is CASSQVGRGQGTEAFF. The CDR3 region has the DNA TGCGCCAGCAGCCAAGTCGGCAGGGGGCAGGGGACTGAAGCTTTCTTT.

The chain links TRBV12-3 or TRBV12-4 to TRBJ2-7; D ambiguous. The CDR3 loop spans 12 amino acids. The V end lost 2 bases, the J end lost 7 bases, and 9 bases lay between the germline ends. In nucleotides, the CDR3 is TGTGCCAGCAGTTTATACGGATCAGAGCAGTACTTC. Amino acids: CASSLYGSEQYF.

This clonotype was counted between two and nine times. In nucleotides, the CDR3 is TGTGCCAGCACCCCAGGGGATACCGGGGAGCTGTTTTTT. Translation: CASTPGDTGELFF. The V call is TRBV9, the J call TRBJ2-2, with D possibly matching TRBD1 (6 bases). V was pared by 6 bases and J by 5 bases, with 11 bases between. The CDR3 sequence is 13 residues long. Per germline, CDR1 SGDLS and CDR2 YYNGEE.

The rearrangement joins TRBV2 to TRBJ1-2; 9 nucleotides agree with TRBD1. Germline-derived CDR1 and CDR2 are SNHLY and FYNNEI. This CDR3 spans 14 amino acids. With V trimmed by 4 bases and J by 5 bases, 5 bases remained unmatched. The CDR3 nucleotides are TGTGCCAGCAGTGGGGACAGGGAGACATATGGCTACACCTTC. Protein: CASSGDRETYGYTF. Based on the CDR3 plus reference TRBV2 and TRBJ1-2, the full variable domain is EPEVTQTPSHQVTQMGQEVILRCVPISNHLYFYWYRQILGQKVEFLVSFYNNEISEKSEIFDDQFSVERPDGSNFTLKIRSTKLEDSAMYFCASSGDRETYGYTFGSGTRLTVV.

V usage is TRBV9 and J usage is TRBJ2-4, with a possible D match to TRBD1 (6 bases). The CDR3 covers 14 residues. CDR1 SGDLS and CDR2 YYNGEE come from the germline V gene. Deletions cut 3 bases from V and 6 bases from J, with 13 bases between. CDR3 sequence reads: CASSDRTVPNIQYF. CDR3 sequence (DNA): TGTGCCAGCAGCGACCGGACAGTACCAAACATTCAGTACTTC. Full variable domain (remainder filled in from reference TRBV9 and TRBJ2-4): DSGVTQTPKHLITATGQRVTLRCSPRSGDLSVYWYQQSLDQGLQFLIQYYNGEERAKGNILERFSAQQFPDLHSELNLSSLELGDSALYFCASSDRTVPNIQYFGAGTRLSVL.

V gene TRBV7-9 combines with J gene TRBJ1-4; D might be TRBD1 (5 bases). Germline CDR1 SEHNR, CDR2 FQNEAQ (reference sequence). The V gene lost 5 bases and the J gene lost 7 bases, with 11 bases spanning the gap. CDR3 length equals 13 residues. CDR3 sequence: CASSRAGSEKLFF. Here the CDR3 DNA reads TGTGCCAGCAGCCGGGCAGGGAGTGAAAAACTGTTTTTT.

Many counts were recorded for this clonotype. The CDR3 sequence: CASSVGPAAFEQFF. The CDR3 DNA is TGTGCCAGCAGCGTAGGGCCAGCAGCCTTTGAGCAGTTCTTC. The chain carries TRBV9 and TRBJ2-1; D gene uncertain. This CDR3 is 14 amino acids long. V was trimmed by 0 bases and J by 9 bases, leaving 13 bases between them. CDR1 SGDLS and CDR2 YYNGEE come from the germline V gene.

This clonotype was detected ten times or more. This chain links TRBV24-1 with TRBJ2-7, with 9 nucleotides matching TRBD1. The ends lost 2 bases at V and 0 bases at J; junction bases unmatched: 4. Per the germline V gene, CDR1 is KGHDR and CDR2 is SFDVKD. This CDR3 comprises 16 residues. The CDR3 here is CATSDWGTGSSYEQYF. DNA for the CDR3: TGTGCCACCAGTGATTGGGGGACAGGGAGCTCCTACGAGCAGTACTTC.

This rearrangement joins TRBV9 to TRBJ2-5; 9 nucleotides match TRBD1. Losses at the gene ends were 2 bases for V and 5 bases for J; bases not matched to a gene: 4. CDR1 is SGDLS, CDR2 YYNGEE, per germline. The CDR3 is 14 amino acids. The CDR3 DNA follows: TGTGCCAGCAGCGTTACAGGGGGCAGCGAGACCCAGTACTTC. As protein: CASSVTGGSETQYF.

The rearrangement uses TRBV29-1 and TRBJ2-3; a possible D gene is TRBD2 (5 bases). The germline gives CDR1 SQVTM, CDR2 ANQGSEA. Trimming took off 3 bases at V and 0 bases at J, with 7 bases between the two ends. CDR3 size: 13 residues. CDR3 sequence reads: CSVDRTSTDTQYF. The CDR3 DNA is TGCAGCGTTGATCGGACTAGCACAGATACGCAGTATTTT.

In regard to this clonotype: Germline and junction disagree at one end, which may indicate a read error. The chain employs TRBV4-1 and TRBJ1-1, with D possibly being TRBD1 (6 bases). The germline V gene has CDR1 MGHRA and CDR2 YSYEKL. The CDR3 totals 17 residues. The DNA of the CDR3 is TGCGCCAGCAGCCCAATCCGGCGGGGGCGGTCGAACACTGAAGCTTTATTT. Residues: CASSPIRRGRSNTEALF.

This clonotype has a handful of counts. The chain carries TRBV20-1 and TRBJ1-1; TRBD1 might be the D (6 bases). The V end lost 6 bases, the J end lost 4 bases, and 15 bases lay between the germline ends. The CDR3 consists of 13 residues. Germline CDR1 is DFQATT and CDR2 is SNEGSKA (reference sequence). CDR3 sequence: CSAQEQGTTEAFF. The CDR3 region has the DNA TGCAGTGCCCAGGAGCAGGGGACCACTGAAGCTTTCTTT.

This clonotype was detected a few times. CDR3 sequence reads: CAWATSGTYEQYF. CDR3 in DNA: TGTGCCTGGGCGACTAGCGGGACATACGAGCAGTACTTC. The gene calls are TRBV30 and TRBJ2-7; 11 nucleotides line up with TRBD2. CDR1 and CDR2 (germline): GTSNPN, SVGIG (reference sequence). This CDR3 comprises 13 residues. V was pared by 5 bases and J by 4 bases, with 4 bases of the junction left unmatched.

This chain uses TRBV7-9 with TRBJ1-2; D gene uncertain. This CDR3 is built from 12 residues. From germline, CDR1 is SEHNR and CDR2 FQNEAQ (reference sequence). The germline V and J ends were trimmed by 5 bases and 7 bases, with 11 bases remaining between them. The CDR3 sequence is CASSPQEGGYTF. CDR3 nucleotide sequence: TGTGCCAGCAGCCCCCAGGAGGGTGGCTACACCTTC.

The rearrangement uses TRBV3-1 and TRBJ2-7; D remains unclear. Looked up from germline, CDR1 is LGHDT and CDR2 is YNNKEL (reference sequence). Trimming removed 1 base from V and 2 bases from J, with 12 bases in between. The length of the CDR3 is 15 residues. The CDR3 coding sequence is TGTGCCAGCAGCCAAGGTGCCCCTCGGACCTACGAGCAGTACTTC. Encoded protein: CASSQGAPRTYEQYF.

This clonotype was seen ten or more times. The rearrangement joins TRBV7-9 to TRBJ2-5, with D perhaps TRBD1 or TRBD2 (6 bases each). CDR3 length: 13 residues. V lost 8 bases to trimming and J lost 3 bases, with 13 bases between them. Germline CDR1 and CDR2: SEHNR and FQNEAQ (reference sequence). The CDR3 reads CASHPGEEETQYF. Written as DNA, the CDR3 is TGTGCCAGCCACCCAGGGGAGGAAGAGACCCAGTACTTC.

This chain uses TRBV20-1 with TRBJ2-3; D is uncertain. With 6 bases removed from V and 2 bases from J, the gap between germline ends came to 12 bases. CDR1 and CDR2 (germline): DFQATT, SNEGSKA (reference sequence). This CDR3 is built from 13 residues. CDR3 DNA sequence: TGCAGTGCCGATAAGGACCCCACAGATACGCAGTATTTT. It encodes CSADKDPTDTQYF.

This clonotype was seen at least ten times. The J gene is TRBJ1-5, the V gene TRBV5-1, with a weak D call TRBD1 (5 bases). V dropped 4 bases and J dropped 0 bases, with 20 bases sitting between them. Germline CDR1 reads SGHRS; CDR2 reads YFSETQ. This CDR3 contains 18 residues. As DNA, the CDR3 is TGCGCCAGCAGCCCGGTCCCGAGGGGAGGGTATAGCAATCAGCCCCAGCATTTT. It translates to CASSPVPRGGYSNQPQHF.

In this sample, this clonotype turned up a few times. The chain carries TRBV7-9 and TRBJ2-7, with D possibly being TRBD1 or TRBD2 (5 bases each). CDR3 size: 13 residues. The V end was cut by 5 bases, the J end by 5 bases, with 13 bases between. Per germline, CDR1 SEHNR and CDR2 FQNEAQ (reference sequence). The CDR3 loop reads CASSRGGTDEQYF. CDR3 sequence (DNA): TGTGCCAGCAGCCGGGGCGGAACAGACGAGCAGTACTTC.

This clonotype was found a few times. The chain combines TRBV20-1 with TRBJ2-3, with TRBD2 matching 14 bases. CDR3 length equals 18 residues. The germline V gene has CDR1 DFQATT and CDR2 SNEGSKA (reference sequence). V was pared by 0 bases and J by 0 bases, with 5 bases of the junction left unmatched. The CDR3 nucleotides read TGCAGTGCTAGAGAAGGGACTAGCGGGGGCCGTAGCACAGATACGCAGTATTTT. It codes for CSAREGTSGGRSTDTQYF.

This clonotype was counted many times. The chain carries TRBV12-3 or TRBV12-4 and TRBJ2-1; 10 nucleotides match TRBD2. The CDR3 is 14 amino acids. After removal of 9 bases from V and 6 bases from J, the junction contained 8 bases not matched to a gene. In DNA, the CDR3 is TGTGCCAGTGCATCTAGCGGGAGTGGCAATGAGCAGTTCTTC. Translated: CASASSGSGNEQFF.

This clonotype was recorded a few times. The rearrangement uses TRBV11-2 and TRBJ1-1; D not resolved. V lost 1 base, J lost 2 bases, and 8 bases lay in between. CDR3 length: 14 residues. In germline, CDR1 is SGHAT, CDR2 FQNNGV. The CDR3 DNA is TGTGCCAGCAGCTTAGGGGCGGTTAACACTGAAGCTTTCTTT. It translates to CASSLGAVNTEAFF.

This clonotype was observed a handful of times. The rearrangement joins TRBV29-1 to TRBJ2-7; the D gene is possibly TRBD2 (7 bases). CDR3 length: 14 residues. The V gene lost 4 bases and the J gene lost 6 bases, with 19 bases spanning the gap. CDR1 and CDR2 from the germline V gene are SQVTM and ANQGSEA. The CDR3 is CSVGGGRAASEQYF. The CDR3 nucleotides read TGCAGCGTTGGAGGGGGGAGGGCGGCATCCGAGCAGTACTTC.

There are many counts of this clonotype. The rearrangement links TRBV20-1 to TRBJ2-1; D is perhaps TRBD2 (6 bases). The CDR3 covers 13 residues. The V and J ends lost 3 bases and 5 bases respectively, with 11 bases between them. CDR1 is DFQATT, CDR2 SNEGSKA, per germline (reference sequence). The CDR3 is CSASGRIHNEQFF. The CDR3 coding sequence is TGCAGTGCTAGCGGGAGAATTCACAATGAGCAGTTCTTC.

In its sample, this clonotype was seen many times. The CDR3 is CASSLGQSNTEAFF. The CDR3 DNA is TGCGCCAGCAGCTTGGGACAGTCTAACACTGAAGCTTTCTTT. The chain links TRBV5-1 to TRBJ1-1; D perhaps matches TRBD1 (5 bases). Between the trimmed V and J ends, which lost 0 bases and 2 bases, there was a span of 8 bases. Germline-derived CDR1 and CDR2 are SGHRS and YFSETQ. This CDR3 spans 14 amino acids.